Below, 5 T cell receptor beta chains from the same sample are listed, as sequenced in a study of shared clonotypes between healthy human individuals. TCRdb's table, derived via immunoSEQ multiplex PCR, lists solely in-frame clones and lacks some. Of more than 2,000,000 clones in the sample, more than 85% are singletons; the top ten hold 0.39%. The source material was naive CD4+ T cells from PBMCs. Subset reported: CD45RA+ positively selected. Receptors were obtained from a man in his late teens or twenties in good health. Some clones in this sample may be carry-over from other donors' samples.

The chain employs TRBV11-2 and TRBJ2-7; maybe TRBD1 (5 bases). The CDR3 sequence is 14 residues long. The germline V and J ends were trimmed by 4 bases and 1 base, with 11 bases remaining between them. Looked up from germline, CDR1 is SGHAT and CDR2 is FQNNGV. CDR3 DNA sequence: TGTGCCAGCAGCTCTCGGACACTTTCCTACGAGCAGTACTTC. It is translated as CASSSRTLSYEQYF.

This chain connects TRBV19 to TRBJ2-7; tentative D call: TRBD2 (6 bases). The CDR3 spans 14 residues. CDR1 LNHDA and CDR2 SQIVND come from the germline V gene (reference sequence). Trimming removed 5 bases from V and 3 bases from J, with 14 bases in between. CDR3 residues: CASSSRASDYEQYF. CDR3 sequence (DNA): TGTGCCAGTAGTTCACGGGCTAGCGACTACGAGCAGTACTTC.

The rearrangement uses TRBV12-5 and TRBJ2-5; the D gene is possibly TRBD2 (5 bases). Trimming removed 6 bases at V and 5 bases at J, with 16 bases between. Germline CDR1 reads LGHNT; CDR2 reads FRNRAP. The CDR3 is 14 amino acids. The CDR3 sequence is CASGLGRGEETQYF. In DNA form, the CDR3 reads TGTGCTAGTGGGCTTGGACGGGGTGAGGAGACCCAGTACTTC.

This chain links TRBV28 with TRBJ1-5, with 12 bases fitting TRBD1. Germline V lookup: CDR1 MDHEN, CDR2 SYDVKM. The CDR3 has 15 amino acids. The V segment lost 5 bases and the J segment 16 bases; nucleotides outside the gene matches: 15. The CDR3 loop is CASSIPGQGARDVHF. In DNA, the CDR3 is TGTGCCAGCAGTATTCCGGGACAGGGGGCGCGGGATGTACATTTT.

This chain uses TRBV6-5 with TRBJ2-2; D is unclear. Germline-derived CDR1 and CDR2 are MNHEY and SVGAGI. Trimming removed 1 base from V and 7 bases from J, with 13 bases in between. The CDR3 loop spans 15 amino acids. The CDR3 DNA reads TGTGCCAGCAGTTACTTTAACGTACCGGACGGGGAGCTGTTTTTT. This gives the protein CASSYFNVPDGELFF.